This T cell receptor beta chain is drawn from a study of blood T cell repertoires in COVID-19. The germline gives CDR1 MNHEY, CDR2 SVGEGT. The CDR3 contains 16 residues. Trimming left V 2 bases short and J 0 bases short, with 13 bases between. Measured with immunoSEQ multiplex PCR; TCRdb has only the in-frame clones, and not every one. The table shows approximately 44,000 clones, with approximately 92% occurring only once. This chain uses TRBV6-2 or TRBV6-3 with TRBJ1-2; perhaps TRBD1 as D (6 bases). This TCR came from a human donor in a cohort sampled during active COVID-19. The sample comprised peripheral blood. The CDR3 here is CASSYGGVTANYGYTF. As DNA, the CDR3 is TGTGCCAGCAGTTACGGGGGCGTGACGGCTAACTATGGCTACACCTTC.